This entry lists 30 T cell receptor beta chains sequenced from one sample in a study of T cell clonotyping in hematopoietic cell transplantation. Time point in this sample: recipient sample about 28 days before transplant, after cytoreduction. The method was immunoSEQ multiplex PCR; TCRdb's version includes in-frame clones alone and lacks a portion of them. Among some 16,000 clones listed, around 93% were seen once. This sample comprised peripheral blood mononuclear cells, obtained before stem cell transplant. The source of these receptors is a man aged 18 to 29 with biphenotypic leukemia. Some clones in this sample may be carry-over from other donors' samples.

This chain joins TRBV5-1 and TRBJ1-2; D may be TRBD1 (6 bases). Germline CDR1 SGHRS, CDR2 YFSETQ. The CDR3 is 12 residues long. V shed 4 bases and J shed 8 bases, with 12 bases lying between them. The CDR3 region has the DNA TGCGCCAGCAGCCATACAGGGCAGGGCTACACCTTC. Translation gives CASSHTGQGYTF.

This clone was recorded once. The J gene is TRBJ2-1, the V gene TRBV6-6, with 7 bases matching TRBD2. The CDR3 has 13 amino acids. Germline-derived CDR1 and CDR2 are MNHNY and SVGAGI (reference sequence). V gave up 7 bases and J gave up 2 bases; unmatched junction bases: 2. The CDR3 reads CASTGGAYNEQFF. The CDR3 DNA follows: TGTGCCAGCACTGGGGGGGCCTACAATGAGCAGTTCTTC.

The chain joins TRBV29-1 to TRBJ1-2, with 7 positions matching TRBD1. V was clipped by 3 bases and J by 4 bases; unmatched bases: 5. Germline V gene lookup returns CDR1 SQVTM and CDR2 ANQGSEA. CDR3 size: 13 residues. The CDR3 DNA follows: TGCAGCGTTGAGGGAGGGGGCGTCTATGGCTACACCTTC. This gives the protein CSVEGGGVYGYTF.

This chain links TRBV7-8 with TRBJ1-5; 7 bases align to TRBD1. This CDR3 comprises 15 residues. After removal of 2 bases from V and 7 bases from J, the junction contained 8 bases not matched to a gene. Germline CDR1 reads SGHVS; CDR2 reads FQNEAQ. CDR3 in amino acids: CASSLRETGWQPQHF. The CDR3 DNA reads TGTGCCAGCAGCTTAAGGGAGACAGGGTGGCAGCCCCAGCATTTT.

In DNA, the CDR3 is TGTGCCAGCAGTGAGGGATTCCAAGAGACCCAGTACTTC. It yields the protein CASSEGFQETQYF. The rearrangement uses TRBV2 and TRBJ2-5; no firm D call. The CDR3 spans 13 residues. The germline V gene encodes CDR1 SNHLY and CDR2 FYNNEI. The V end lost 3 bases, the J end lost 1 base, and 6 bases lay between the germline ends.

This sequence joins TRBV15 and TRBJ1-4; TRBD1 might be the D (5 bases). Germline CDR1 reads LNHNV; CDR2 reads YYDKDF (reference sequence). The CDR3 is 16 amino acids. The ends were cut back, 0 bases at V and 7 bases at J, with 15 bases in the middle. CDR3 in amino acids: CATSRDLGTGGEKLFF. The CDR3 DNA reads as TGTGCCACCAGCAGAGATCTTGGGACGGGGGGTGAAAAACTGTTTTTT. The full variable domain, with the rest looked up from reference TRBV15 and TRBJ1-4, is DAMVIQNPRYQVTQFGKPVTLSCSQTLNHNVMYWYQQKSSQAPKLLFHYYDKDFNNEADTPDNFQSRRPNTSFCFLDIRSPGLGDTAMYLCATSRDLGTGGEKLFFGSGTQLSVL.

V gene TRBV5-6 combines with J gene TRBJ1-2; 8 positions match TRBD1. This CDR3 has 14 amino acids. Per germline, CDR1 SGHDT and CDR2 YYEEEE. J lost 3 bases, V lost 4 bases, and 5 bases had no gene match. CDR3 residues: CASSPGQGHYGYTF. The DNA for the CDR3 is TGTGCCAGCAGCCCCGGACAGGGTCACTATGGCTACACCTTC.

This chain links TRBV5-6 with TRBJ1-6; D is ambiguous. CDR3 size: 16 residues. Germline V gives CDR1 SGHDT, CDR2 YYEEEE. Trimming took off 4 bases at V and 8 bases at J, with 19 bases between the two ends. The DNA of the CDR3 is TGTGCCAGCAGCGCACGGACTATTCGTACGGATTCACCCCTCCACTTT. It codes for CASSARTIRTDSPLHF.

This chain links TRBV28 with TRBJ2-7; 7 nucleotides match TRBD1. Germline V gene data show CDR1 as MDHEN and CDR2 as SYDVKM. The V and J ends lost 2 bases and 5 bases, in that order; junction bases with no gene match: 3. The CDR3 sequence is 13 residues long. The CDR3 reads CASSLTGVDEQYF. In DNA, the CDR3 is TGTGCCAGCAGTTTAACAGGGGTAGACGAGCAGTACTTC.

The chain carries TRBV29-1 and TRBJ2-3; the match to TRBD1 covers 10 bases. Germline V CDR1 and CDR2: SQVTM, ANQGSEA. V gave up 4 bases and J gave up 0 bases; unmatched junction bases: 7. The CDR3 runs to 16 residues. CDR3 DNA sequence: TGCAGCGTTGGACAGGGGGCCAGTTCTAGCACAGATACGCAGTATTTT. This encodes CSVGQGASSSTDTQYF.

The V gene is TRBV30, the J gene TRBJ1-6; 9 nucleotides match TRBD1. Germline CDR1 GTSNPN, CDR2 SVGIG (reference sequence). V was pared by 5 bases and J by 9 bases, with 5 bases of the junction left unmatched. This CDR3 is built from 13 residues. The CDR3 protein is CAWGTGSGSPLHF. The CDR3 DNA reads as TGTGCCTGGGGGACAGGGAGCGGTTCACCCCTCCACTTT.

This chain's CDR3 is CASSLGITAVEQYF. For the CDR3, the DNA is TGCGCCAGCAGCTTGGGTATAACTGCGGTCGAGCAGTACTTC. The V and J genes are TRBV5-1 and TRBJ2-7; D not certain. Germline CDR1 is SGHRS and CDR2 is YFSETQ. The ends were cut back, 0 bases at V and 6 bases at J, with 13 bases in the middle. This CDR3 spans 14 amino acids.

The chain joins TRBV4-2 to TRBJ2-7, with 8 nucleotides matching TRBD2. Germline V CDR1 and CDR2: LGHNA, YNFKEQ. The ends lost 1 base at V and 5 bases at J; junction bases unmatched: 10. The CDR3 covers 16 residues. The CDR3 region is CASSQVMGGGPDEQYF. DNA for the CDR3: TGTGCCAGCAGCCAAGTCATGGGCGGGGGGCCGGACGAGCAGTACTTC.

This sequence joins TRBV7-2 and TRBJ2-1; TRBD2 matches at 10 bases. The CDR3 is made up of 15 amino acids. Per germline, CDR1 SGHTA and CDR2 FQGNSA. With V trimmed by 5 bases and J by 4 bases, 5 bases remained unmatched. The CDR3 sequence: CASSQLAGGYNEQFF. The DNA of the CDR3 is TGTGCCAGCAGCCAATTAGCGGGGGGTTACAATGAGCAGTTCTTC.

The genes are TRBV6-1 and TRBJ1-5; perhaps TRBD1 as D (6 bases). Germline CDR1 reads MNHNS; CDR2 reads SASEGT. The CDR3 is made up of 15 amino acids. Trimming took off 2 bases at V and 7 bases at J, with 15 bases between the two ends. This chain's CDR3 is CASSESPDSWQPQHF. As DNA, the CDR3 is TGTGCCAGCAGTGAAAGCCCGGACAGTTGGCAGCCCCAGCATTTT.

This clone was seen just once. V and J are TRBV7-8 and TRBJ2-3; a possible D gene is TRBD1 (8 bases). CDR1 and CDR2 from the germline V gene are SGHVS and FQNEAQ. The V end lost 2 bases, the J end lost 0 bases, and 15 bases lay between the germline ends. CDR3 length: 17 amino acids. CDR3 residues: CASSLHHRGGSTDTQYF. The CDR3 DNA reads as TGTGCCAGCAGCTTACACCACAGGGGGGGGAGCACAGATACGCAGTATTTT.

The V call is TRBV9, the J call TRBJ1-2; TRBD1 aligns across 10 bases. The junction had 3 bases not matched to a gene; V was cut back by 4 bases and J by 3 bases. The CDR3 loop spans 14 amino acids. The V gene's germline CDR1 is SGDLS and CDR2 YYNGEE. The CDR3 spells CASSLGQGDYGYTF. CDR3 nucleotides: TGTGCCAGCAGCTTAGGACAGGGGGACTATGGCTACACCTTC.

The gene calls are TRBV30 and TRBJ2-3; D remains ambiguous. The V gene's germline CDR1 is GTSNPN and CDR2 SVGIG (reference sequence). The CDR3 length is 15 residues. Trimming shortened V by 0 bases and J by 4 bases, and 14 bases separated the two germline ends. DNA of the CDR3: TGTGCCTGGAGTGTATTGAACCGTGGAGCAGATACGCAGTATTTT. Its protein is CAWSVLNRGADTQYF.

This chain connects TRBV5-6 to TRBJ2-7; D is perhaps TRBD1 (6 bases). The CDR3 runs 13 residues. Trimming stripped 0 bases from V and 7 bases from J, with 11 bases between. CDR1 is SGHDT, CDR2 YYEEEE, per germline. CDR3 DNA sequence: TGTGCCAGCAGCTTGGGCAGGGGTTGGGAGCAGTACTTC. Amino acids: CASSLGRGWEQYF. Full variable domain (outside the CDR3, taken from reference TRBV5-6 and TRBJ2-7): DAGVTQSPTHLIKTRGQQVTLRCSPKSGHDTVSWYQQALGQGPQFIFQYYEEEERQRGNFPDRFSGHQFPNYSSELNVNALLLGDSALYLCASSLGRGWEQYFGPGTRLTVT.

This clone was seen once. The genes are TRBV29-1 and TRBJ1-1; perhaps TRBD1 as D (5 bases). In germline, CDR1 is SQVTM, CDR2 ANQGSEA. V was clipped by 5 bases and J by 1 base, with 11 bases between them. There are 13 residues in the CDR3. The CDR3 sequence is CSVKSGGNTEAFF. The DNA of the CDR3 is TGCAGCGTTAAGAGCGGGGGGAACACTGAAGCTTTCTTT.

This clone has a single count. Here the CDR3 DNA reads TGTGCCAGTACCCAATTAATCGGCAGGTGGGACTCTGGGGCCAACGTCCTGACTTTC. Its protein is CASTQLIGRWDSGANVLTF. This rearrangement joins TRBV19 to TRBJ2-6; D is undetermined. Deletions cut 7 bases from V and 0 bases from J, with 22 bases between. This CDR3 is built from 19 residues. Germline-derived CDR1 and CDR2 are LNHDA and SQIVND (reference sequence).

CDR3 amino acids: CASSERGSYNSPLHF. DNA for the CDR3: TGTGCCAGCAGCGAACGGGGCTCCTATAATTCACCCCTCCACTTT. The chain couples TRBV27 to TRBJ1-6; D not resolved. V was trimmed by 6 bases and J by 0 bases, leaving 9 bases between them. The V gene's germline CDR1 is MNHEY and CDR2 SMNVEV (reference sequence). The CDR3 consists of 15 residues.

This rearrangement joins TRBV4-1 to TRBJ2-3, with TRBD2 matching 7 bases. Looked up from germline, CDR1 is MGHRA and CDR2 is YSYEKL. V trimming: 0 bases; J trimming: 6 bases; junction bases outside the gene matches: 6. CDR3 length: 15 residues. The CDR3 region is CASSQEWGGVDTQYF. The CDR3 DNA reads as TGCGCCAGCAGCCAAGAATGGGGGGGGGTCGATACGCAGTATTTT.

The chain's CDR3 is CASTRLGTGAYEQYF. The DNA for the CDR3 is TGCGCCAGCACGAGACTTGGGACAGGGGCCTACGAGCAGTACTTC. This rearrangement joins TRBV5-1 to TRBJ2-7; 10 bases are shared with TRBD1. The germline V gene encodes CDR1 SGHRS and CDR2 YFSETQ. The CDR3 covers 15 residues. Unmatched junction bases numbered 8, after V lost 6 bases and J lost 2 bases.

The chain couples TRBV28 to TRBJ2-2, with D hard to call. Looked up from germline, CDR1 is MDHEN and CDR2 is SYDVKM. The CDR3 has 14 residues. Trimming pared 2 bases from V and 4 bases from J, leaving 8 bases between. CDR3 protein: CASSLKGRTGELFF. For the CDR3, the DNA is TGTGCCAGCAGTTTAAAGGGTCGCACCGGGGAGCTGTTTTTT.

The CDR3 protein is CASISPSQRVSNQPQHF. DNA for the CDR3: TGTGCCAGCATCTCACCCTCTCAAAGGGTATCCAATCAGCCCCAGCATTTT. This rearrangement joins TRBV28 to TRBJ1-5; D not resolved. The germline CDR1 and CDR2 sequences are MDHEN and SYDVKM. The CDR3 loop spans 17 amino acids. The germline V and J ends were trimmed by 7 bases and 3 bases, with 22 bases remaining between them.

The rearrangement uses TRBV25-1 and TRBJ2-5; D call uncertain. Trimming took 7 bases from V and 2 from J, leaving 14 bases between them. Germline values: CDR1 MGHDK, CDR2 SYGVNS. The CDR3 is made up of 14 amino acids. The CDR3 here is CASTRRADQETQYF. The DNA of the CDR3 is TGTGCCAGCACCCGACGGGCTGATCAAGAGACCCAGTACTTC.

The J gene is TRBJ1-5, the V gene TRBV28; TRBD1 aligns across 8 bases. The length of the CDR3 is 13 residues. CDR1 and CDR2 from the germline V gene are MDHEN and SYDVKM. The trim removed 3 bases at V and 6 bases at J, leaving 1 base unmatched. Here the CDR3 DNA reads TGTGCCAGCAGTTTCCAGGGGGCTCAGCCCCAGCATTTT. Its protein product is CASSFQGAQPQHF.

V gene TRBV30 combines with J gene TRBJ2-2; no definite D call. The V gene lost 1 base and the J gene lost 4 bases, with 7 bases spanning the gap. The CDR3 consists of 13 residues. CDR1 and CDR2 (germline): GTSNPN, SVGIG (reference sequence). CDR3 loop: CAWSGVSTGELFF. Written as DNA, the CDR3 is TGTGCCTGGAGTGGAGTGAGCACCGGGGAGCTGTTTTTT.

This clone was counted a single time. The rearrangement joins TRBV2 to TRBJ1-1, with 9 bases identical to TRBD1. The CDR3 extends over 16 amino acids. V lost 6 bases to trimming and J lost 6 bases; unmatched junction nucleotides: 14. Germline V gives CDR1 SNHLY, CDR2 FYNNEI. Here the CDR3 reads CASSDTSQGAASEAFF. CDR3 sequence (DNA): TGTGCCAGCAGCGATACGTCACAGGGGGCGGCATCTGAAGCTTTCTTT.